The clone carrying this T cell receptor beta chain has only a few counts. Its antigen remains unknown. The PCR contained 60 Vbeta and 13 Jbeta primers. Clones were sequenced by immunoSEQ multiplex PCR, and TCRdb holds only the in-frame ones, with some missing. The table has about 130,000 clones, approximately 8.9% seen once. The data originate from a study of cytomegalovirus exposure and HLA in healthy donors. On the study more broadly: In terms of ancestry, the Caucasian-associated cluster contained about four fifths of the 300 to 400 genotyped donors. Study results and caveats: Most TCR sequences were seen very rarely across donors, but some public TCRs occurred in many. Another analysis was done later, and it associated 17,000 or so TCR beta sequences with HLA alleles at 0.05 false discovery rate. One cluster of highly shared sequence variants probably arose as a sequencing artifact.

CDR1 MNHNS and CDR2 SASEGT come from the germline V gene. After removal of 4 bases from V and 2 bases from J, the junction contained 6 bases not matched to a gene. The CDR3 totals 15 residues. Sequenced material: PBMCs. This TCR was recovered from a woman between 35 and 50 years old in good health and CMV-seropositive. The genes are TRBV6-1 and TRBJ1-2; 8 nucleotides align to TRBD1. Here the CDR3 reads CASSATGVTNYGYTF. The CDR3 nucleotides are TGTGCCAGCAGTGCGACAGGGGTCACCAACTATGGCTACACCTTC.